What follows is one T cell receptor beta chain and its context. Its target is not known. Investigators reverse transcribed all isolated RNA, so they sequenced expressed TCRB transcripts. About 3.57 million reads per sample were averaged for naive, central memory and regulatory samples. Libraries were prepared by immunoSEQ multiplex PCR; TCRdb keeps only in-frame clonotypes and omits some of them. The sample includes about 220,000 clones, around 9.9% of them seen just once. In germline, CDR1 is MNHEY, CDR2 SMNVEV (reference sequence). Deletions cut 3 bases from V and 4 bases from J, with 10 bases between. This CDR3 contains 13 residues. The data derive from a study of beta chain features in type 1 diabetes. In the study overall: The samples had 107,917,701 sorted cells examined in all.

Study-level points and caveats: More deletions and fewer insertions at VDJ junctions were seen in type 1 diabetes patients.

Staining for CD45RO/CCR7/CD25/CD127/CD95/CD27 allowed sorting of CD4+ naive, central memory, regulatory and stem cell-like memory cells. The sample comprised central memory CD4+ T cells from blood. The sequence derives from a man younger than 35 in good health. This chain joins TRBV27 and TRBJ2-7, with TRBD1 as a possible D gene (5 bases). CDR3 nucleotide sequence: TGTGCCAGCAGTTTTGGCAGGGCGTACGAGCAGTACTTC. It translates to CASSFGRAYEQYF.